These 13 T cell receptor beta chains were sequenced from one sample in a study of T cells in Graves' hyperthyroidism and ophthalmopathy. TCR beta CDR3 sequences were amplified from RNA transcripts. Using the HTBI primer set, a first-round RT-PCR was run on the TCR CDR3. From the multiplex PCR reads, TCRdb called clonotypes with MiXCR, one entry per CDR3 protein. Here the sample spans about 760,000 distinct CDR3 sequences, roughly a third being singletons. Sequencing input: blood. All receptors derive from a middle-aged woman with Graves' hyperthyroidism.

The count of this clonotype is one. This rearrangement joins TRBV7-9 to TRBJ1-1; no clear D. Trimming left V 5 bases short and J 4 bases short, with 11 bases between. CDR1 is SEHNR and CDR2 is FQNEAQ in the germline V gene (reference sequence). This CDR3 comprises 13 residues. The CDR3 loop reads CASSQQEGTEAFF. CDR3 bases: TGTGCCAGCAGCCAGCAGGAGGGCACTGAAGCTTTCTTT.

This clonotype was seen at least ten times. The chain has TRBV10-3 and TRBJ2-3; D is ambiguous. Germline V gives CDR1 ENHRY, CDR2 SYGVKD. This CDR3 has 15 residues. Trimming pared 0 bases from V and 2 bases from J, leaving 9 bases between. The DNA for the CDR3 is TGTGCCATCAGTGAGTCGGCAACGAACACAGATACGCAGTATTTT. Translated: CAISESATNTDTQYF.

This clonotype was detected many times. The CDR3 DNA sequence: TGTGCCAGCAGCTCGACCGAAGAGACCCAGTACTTC. This encodes CASSSTEETQYF. The J gene is TRBJ2-5, the V gene TRBV7-2; D gene unclear. Germline CDR1 SGHTA, CDR2 FQGNSA. This CDR3 is built from 12 residues. Trimming removed 4 bases at V and 3 bases at J, with 6 bases between.

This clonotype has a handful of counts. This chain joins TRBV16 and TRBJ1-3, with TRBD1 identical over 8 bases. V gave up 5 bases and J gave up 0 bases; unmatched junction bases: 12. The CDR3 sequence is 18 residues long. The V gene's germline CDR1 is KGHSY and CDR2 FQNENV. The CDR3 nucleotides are TGTGCCAGCAGCGAATACGGACAGGGTCTATTCTCTGGAAACACCATATATTTT. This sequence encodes CASSEYGQGLFSGNTIYF.

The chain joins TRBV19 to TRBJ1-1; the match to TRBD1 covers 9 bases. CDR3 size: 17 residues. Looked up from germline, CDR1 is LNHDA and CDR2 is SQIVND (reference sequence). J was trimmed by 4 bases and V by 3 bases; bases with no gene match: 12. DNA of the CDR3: TGTGCCAGTAGTATTCTGAGGCTCCGGGACAGGGCCACTGAAGCTTTCTTT. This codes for CASSILRLRDRATEAFF.

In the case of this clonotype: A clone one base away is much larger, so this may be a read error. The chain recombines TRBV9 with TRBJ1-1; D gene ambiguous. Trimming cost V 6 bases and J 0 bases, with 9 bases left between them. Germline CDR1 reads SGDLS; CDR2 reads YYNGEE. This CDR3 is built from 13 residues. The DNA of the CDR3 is TGTGCCAGCAACGGTTTTATGAACACTGAAGCTTTCTTT. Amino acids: CASNGFMNTEAFF.

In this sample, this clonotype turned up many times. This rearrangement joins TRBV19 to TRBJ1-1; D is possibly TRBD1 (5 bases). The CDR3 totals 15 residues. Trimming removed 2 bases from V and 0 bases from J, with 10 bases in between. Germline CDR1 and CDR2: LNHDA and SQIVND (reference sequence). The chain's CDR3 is CASSISGTVNTEAFF. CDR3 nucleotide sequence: TGTGCCAGTAGTATATCGGGGACGGTGAACACTGAAGCTTTCTTT.

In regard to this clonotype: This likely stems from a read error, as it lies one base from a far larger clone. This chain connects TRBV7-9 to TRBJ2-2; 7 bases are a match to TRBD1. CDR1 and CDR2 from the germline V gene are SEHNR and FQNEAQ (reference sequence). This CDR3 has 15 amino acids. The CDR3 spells CASSSGTANTGELLF. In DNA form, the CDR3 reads TGCGCCAGCAGCTCCGGGACAGCGAACACCGGGGAGCTGCTTTTT.

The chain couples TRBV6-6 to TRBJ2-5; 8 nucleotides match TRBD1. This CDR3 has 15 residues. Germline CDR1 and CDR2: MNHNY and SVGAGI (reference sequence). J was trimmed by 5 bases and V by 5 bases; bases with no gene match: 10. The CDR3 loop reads CASSEPGQVFETQYF. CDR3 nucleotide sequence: TGTGCCAGCAGTGAACCGGGACAGGTCTTTGAGACCCAGTACTTC.

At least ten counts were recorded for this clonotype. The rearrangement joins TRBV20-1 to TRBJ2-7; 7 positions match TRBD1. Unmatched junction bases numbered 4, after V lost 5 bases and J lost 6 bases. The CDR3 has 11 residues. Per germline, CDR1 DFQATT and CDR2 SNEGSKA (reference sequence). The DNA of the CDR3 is TGCAGTGCTTCCGGGACAGTCGAGCAGTACTTC. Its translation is CSASGTVEQYF.

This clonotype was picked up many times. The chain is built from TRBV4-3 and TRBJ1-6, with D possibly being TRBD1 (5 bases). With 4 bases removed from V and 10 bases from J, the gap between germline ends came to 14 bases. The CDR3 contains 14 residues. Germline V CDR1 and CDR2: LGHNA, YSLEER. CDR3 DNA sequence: TGCGCCAGCAGCCTCCAGGGCTTAGGCTCACCCCTCCACTTT. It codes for CASSLQGLGSPLHF.

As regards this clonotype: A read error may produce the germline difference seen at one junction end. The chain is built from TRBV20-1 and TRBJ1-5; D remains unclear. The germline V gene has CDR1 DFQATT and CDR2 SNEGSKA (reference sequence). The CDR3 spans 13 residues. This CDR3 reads CSARDTDWQLQHF. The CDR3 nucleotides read TGCAGTGCTAGAGATACGGACTGGCAGCTCCAGCATTTT.

The CDR3 DNA reads as TGTGCCAGCAGTATACAGGGGGCAACCGGGGAGCAGTACTTC. Translating it yields CASSIQGATGEQYF. This chain joins TRBV28 and TRBJ2-7; TRBD1 matches 9 bases. Germline CDR1 MDHEN, CDR2 SYDVKM. With 5 bases clipped from V and 7 bases from J, the junction kept 9 bases outside the gene matches. CDR3 length: 14 amino acids.